This T cell receptor beta chain was recorded in a study of T cells in Graves' hyperthyroidism and ophthalmopathy. The CDR3 regions of TCR beta were amplified from RNA transcripts. Researchers ran a first-round RT-PCR on the TCR CDR3 using the HTBI primer set. TCRdb recomputed calls from the multiplex PCR reads with MiXCR, one row per CDR3 protein. In the table there are around 620,000 distinct CDR3 sequences, around 46% of which are singletons. V lost 3 bases, J lost 3 bases, and 14 bases lay in between. The CDR3 spans 14 residues. Germline CDR1 and CDR2: DFQATT and SNEGSKA (reference sequence). Source material: peripheral blood or thyroid tissue (not recorded which). This chain connects TRBV20-1 to TRBJ1-2; the D gene is possibly TRBD1 (5 bases). The sequence derives from an adult woman with Graves' disease, either hyperthyroidism or ophthalmopathy (not recorded which). This chain's CDR3 is CSARNGGDDYGYTF. The CDR3 DNA sequence: TGCAGTGCTAGGAACGGGGGGGATGACTATGGCTACACCTTC.